This T cell receptor (beta chain) is from a study of T cell repertoires in cytomegalovirus infection. About the study: The public TCR beta signatures pointed to both CMV infection and matching HLA type. Study-level findings and limits: It was HLA-C-restricted CMV-specific TCR beta clonotypes that dominated the response ex vivo. The cumulative frequency of public TCR beta families identified carriers of CMV plus the relevant HLA.

CDR1 and CDR2 (germline): MNHNY, SVGAGI (reference sequence). The V and J ends lost 5 bases and 4 bases, in that order; junction bases with no gene match: 11. This CDR3 is built from 15 residues. TCRdb itself ran the reads through MiXCR, one entry per CDR3 protein. The sample holds about 180,000 distinct CDR3 sequences, approximately 14% seen once. This clonotype occurred many times. Its target is not known. Sequences were obtained from PBMCs. The chain has TRBV6-6 and TRBJ2-7; 7 bases align to TRBD2. This clonotype was obtained from a human donor in good health (CMV status not recorded). Some clones in this sample may be carry-over from other donors' samples. This chain's CDR3 is CASSANGASGYEQYF. The CDR3 DNA sequence: TGTGCCAGCAGTGCTAACGGGGCTAGCGGATACGAGCAGTACTTC.